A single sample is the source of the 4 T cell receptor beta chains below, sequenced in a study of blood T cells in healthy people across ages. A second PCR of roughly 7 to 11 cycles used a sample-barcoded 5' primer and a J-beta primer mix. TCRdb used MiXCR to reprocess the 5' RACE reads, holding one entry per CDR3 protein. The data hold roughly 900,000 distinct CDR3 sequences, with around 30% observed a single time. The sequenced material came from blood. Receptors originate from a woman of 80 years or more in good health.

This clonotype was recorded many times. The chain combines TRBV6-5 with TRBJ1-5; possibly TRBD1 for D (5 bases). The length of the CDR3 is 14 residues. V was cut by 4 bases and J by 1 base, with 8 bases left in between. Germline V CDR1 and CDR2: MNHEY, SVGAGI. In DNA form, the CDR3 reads TGTGCCAGCAGTTTTCGGGGGAGCAATCAGCCCCAGCATTTT. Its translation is CASSFRGSNQPQHF.

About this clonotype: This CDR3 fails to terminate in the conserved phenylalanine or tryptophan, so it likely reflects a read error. CDR3 in amino acids: CASSLAGTNEKLFC. CDR3 DNA sequence: TGTGCCAGCAGCTTAGCAGGGACTAATGAAAAACTGTTTTGT. The chain has TRBV7-9 and TRBJ1-4; D is ambiguous. The germline V gene encodes CDR1 SEHNR and CDR2 FQNEAQ (reference sequence). This CDR3 spans 14 amino acids. Trimming removed 0 bases from V and 2 bases from J, with 4 bases in between.

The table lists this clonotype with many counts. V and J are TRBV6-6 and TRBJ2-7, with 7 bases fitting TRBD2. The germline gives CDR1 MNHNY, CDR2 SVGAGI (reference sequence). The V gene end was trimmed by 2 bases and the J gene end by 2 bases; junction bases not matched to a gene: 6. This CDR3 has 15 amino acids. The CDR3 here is CASSYEAGSTYEQYF. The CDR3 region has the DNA TGTGCCAGCAGTTACGAAGCGGGGAGTACCTACGAGCAGTACTTC.

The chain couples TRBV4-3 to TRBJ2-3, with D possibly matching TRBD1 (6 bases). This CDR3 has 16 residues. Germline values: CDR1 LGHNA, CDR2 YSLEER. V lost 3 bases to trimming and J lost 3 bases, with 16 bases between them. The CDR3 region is CASSQGKGVPTDTQYF. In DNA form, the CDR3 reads TGCGCCAGCAGCCAGGGGAAGGGGGTGCCGACAGATACGCAGTATTTT.